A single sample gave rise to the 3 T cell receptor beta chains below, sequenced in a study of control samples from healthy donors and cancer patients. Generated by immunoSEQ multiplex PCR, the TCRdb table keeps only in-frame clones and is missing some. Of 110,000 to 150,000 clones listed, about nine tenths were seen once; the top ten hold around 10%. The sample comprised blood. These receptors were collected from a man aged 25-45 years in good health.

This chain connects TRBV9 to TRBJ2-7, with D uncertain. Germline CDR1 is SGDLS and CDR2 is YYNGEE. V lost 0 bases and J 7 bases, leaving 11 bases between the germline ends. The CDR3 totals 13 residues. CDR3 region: CASSVDGWKEQYF. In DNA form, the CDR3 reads TGTGCCAGCAGCGTAGATGGTTGGAAGGAGCAGTACTTC.

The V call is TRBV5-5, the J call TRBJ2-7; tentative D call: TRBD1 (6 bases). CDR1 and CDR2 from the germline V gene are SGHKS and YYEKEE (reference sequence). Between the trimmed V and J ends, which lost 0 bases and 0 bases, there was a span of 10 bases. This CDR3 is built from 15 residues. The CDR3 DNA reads TGTGCCAGCAGCTTGGTAGGGACAAGCTCCTACGAGCAGTACTTC. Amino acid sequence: CASSLVGTSSYEQYF.

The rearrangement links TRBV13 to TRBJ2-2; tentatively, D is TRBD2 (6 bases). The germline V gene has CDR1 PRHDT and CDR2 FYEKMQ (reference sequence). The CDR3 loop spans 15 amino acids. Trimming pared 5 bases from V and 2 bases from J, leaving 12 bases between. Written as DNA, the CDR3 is TGTGCCAGCAGCCTCATAGCGGTAAACACCGGGGAGCTGTTTTTT. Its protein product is CASSLIAVNTGELFF.